Below are 25 T cell receptor beta chains sequenced from a single sample in a study of blood T cells in healthy people across ages. A second PCR, run for roughly 7 to 12 cycles, used a sample-barcoded 5' primer plus a J-beta primer mix. TCRdb called the 5' RACE reads again in MiXCR, with one record for every CDR3 protein. The table records 1.5 million to 2 million distinct CDR3 sequences, about 31% of them present only once. Sequencing was carried out using blood. The receptors come from a young woman in good health.

This clonotype was detected a few times. This chain uses TRBV6-4 with TRBJ2-1, with TRBD2 matching 7 bases. The CDR3 has 17 residues. V lost 4 bases and J lost 4; bases outside the gene matches: 13. CDR1 is MRHNA, CDR2 SNTAGT, per germline. The CDR3 sequence is CASSGTFRREMYNEQFF. In nucleotides, the CDR3 is TGTGCCAGCAGTGGGACCTTTCGGCGGGAGATGTACAATGAGCAGTTCTTC.

The J gene is TRBJ2-4, the V gene TRBV7-2; D is perhaps TRBD2 (6 bases). The length of the CDR3 is 14 residues. Germline lookup yields CDR1 SGHTA and CDR2 FQGNSA. V was pared by 4 bases and J by 13 bases, with 20 bases between. This CDR3 is CASSWKEGYNEQYF. The CDR3, as DNA: TGTGCCAGCAGCTGGAAGGAGGGCTACAATGAGCAGTACTTC.

V and J are TRBV20-1 and TRBJ1-3; D unclear. V lost 0 bases, J lost 0 bases, and 9 bases lay in between. Germline CDR1 is DFQATT and CDR2 is SNEGSKA (reference sequence). The CDR3 sequence is 15 residues long. Written as DNA, the CDR3 is TGCAGTGCTAGAGAGGCCCCTAACTCTGGAAACACCATATATTTT. Encoded protein: CSAREAPNSGNTIYF.

V is TRBV7-6 and J is TRBJ2-3, with 9 positions matching TRBD2. Looked up from germline, CDR1 is SGHVS and CDR2 is FNYEAQ. CDR3 size: 15 residues. Unmatched junction bases numbered 6, after V lost 5 bases and J lost 3 bases. CDR3 loop: CASSRLAGRTDTQYF. The CDR3 DNA follows: TGTGCCAGCAGCCGCCTAGCGGGGAGGACAGATACGCAGTATTTT. The full variable domain, its missing parts supplied by reference TRBV7-6 and TRBJ2-3, is GAGVSQSPRYKVTKRGQDVALRCDPISGHVSLYWYRQALGQGPEFLTYFNYEAQQDKSGLPNDRFSAERPEGSISTLTIQRTEQRDSAMYRCASSRLAGRTDTQYFGPGTRLTVL.

The chain has TRBV10-3 and TRBJ1-5; D unresolved. V gave up 7 bases and J gave up 6 bases, with 13 bases separating them. The CDR3 is 13 amino acids. The germline V gene encodes CDR1 ENHRY and CDR2 SYGVKD. CDR3 residues: CAIMADRGQPQHF. The CDR3 region has the DNA TGTGCCATCATGGCGGACCGCGGTCAGCCCCAGCATTTT.

The chain couples TRBV5-1 to TRBJ2-2; 8 nucleotides align to TRBD1. Germline V lookup: CDR1 SGHRS, CDR2 YFSETQ. This CDR3 comprises 14 residues. The junction had 4 bases not matched to a gene; V was cut back by 4 bases and J by 5 bases. This chain's CDR3 is CASSPDRETGELFF. In DNA form, the CDR3 reads TGCGCCAGCAGCCCGGACAGGGAGACCGGGGAGCTGTTTTTT. The whole variable domain, filled in from reference TRBV5-1 and TRBJ2-2, reads KAGVTQTPRYLIKTRGQQVTLSCSPISGHRSVSWYQQTPGQGLQFLFEYFSETQRNKGNFPGRFSGRQFSNSRSEMNVSTLELGDSALYLCASSPDRETGELFFGEGSRLTVL.

The chain is built from TRBV27 and TRBJ2-7; D unresolved. This CDR3 contains 14 residues. V was clipped by 8 bases and J by 0 bases, with 14 bases between them. Germline CDR1 and CDR2: MNHEY and SMNVEV (reference sequence). For the CDR3, the DNA is TGTGCCAGCTCCCGGGCAGTAGACTCCTACGAGCAGTACTTC. Translation: CASSRAVDSYEQYF.

This clonotype was counted ten times or more. This rearrangement joins TRBV20-1 to TRBJ2-5; no firm D call. The CDR3 consists of 14 residues. Trimming pared 8 bases from V and 2 bases from J, leaving 18 bases between. The germline gives CDR1 DFQATT, CDR2 SNEGSKA (reference sequence). The CDR3 DNA follows: TGCAGTACGGCGCTTGGGATGAAACAAGAGACCCAGTACTTC. It translates to CSTALGMKQETQYF.

This clonotype was detected only a few times. The J gene is TRBJ1-5, the V gene TRBV20-1; D is uncertain. This CDR3 contains 17 residues. From germline, CDR1 is DFQATT and CDR2 SNEGSKA (reference sequence). V was clipped by 2 bases and J by 1 base, with 18 bases between them. The chain's CDR3 is CSARHGRKTTSNQPQHF. CDR3 coding DNA: TGCAGTGCTAGACACGGAAGGAAAACTACAAGCAATCAGCCCCAGCATTTT.

The chain has TRBV29-1 and TRBJ1-1; D is uncertain. This CDR3 contains 13 residues. Per germline, CDR1 SQVTM and CDR2 ANQGSEA. Trimming cost V 5 bases and J 0 bases, with 10 bases left between them. Here the CDR3 DNA reads TGCAGCGTTCAAAAGGAGGTGAACACTGAAGCTTTCTTT. Its protein product is CSVQKEVNTEAFF.

With regard to this clonotype: A much more abundant neighbour one base away suggests this may be a read error. The CDR3 DNA reads as TGCAGCGCTTGGCGAGAGACCCAGTACTTC. Encoded protein: CSAWRETQYF. The V and J genes are TRBV29-1 and TRBJ2-5; D uncertain. The CDR3 sequence is 10 residues long. Germline CDR1 reads SQVTM; CDR2 reads ANQGSEA. Trimming took 7 bases from V and 4 from J, leaving 7 bases between them. Looking up the rest from reference TRBV29-1 and TRBJ2-5 gives the full variable domain: SAVISQKPSRDICQRGTSLTIQCQVDSQVTMMFWYRQQPGQSLTLIATANQGSEATYESGFVIDKFPISRPNLTFSTLTVSNMSPEDSSIYLCSAWRETQYFGPGTRLLVL.

Concerning this clonotype: A junction boundary mismatches the germline segment, possibly from a read error. The chain employs TRBV2 and TRBJ2-5; D is uncertain. The end of the DNA fits TRBJ2-7 better, so the J call may be wrong. CDR1 and CDR2 (germline): SNHLY, FYNNEI. The CDR3 extends over 11 amino acids. The CDR3: CAGSELSEQYF. Here the CDR3 DNA reads TGTGCCGGCAGTGAACTTAGCGAGCAGTACTTC.

This clonotype was seen a few times. V is TRBV12-3 or TRBV12-4 and J is TRBJ2-6; D ambiguous. The CDR3 length is 16 residues. Trimming removed 3 bases from V and 0 bases from J, with 9 bases in between. The CDR3 protein is CASSFFGVSGANVLTF. The CDR3 bases are TGTGCCAGCAGTTTTTTTGGCGTCTCTGGGGCCAACGTCCTGACTTTC.

CDR3 sequence (DNA): TGTGCCAGCAGTGAACGCCAGGGGTCGAGTCAGCCCCAGCATTTT. This codes for CASSERQGSSQPQHF. The chain uses TRBV6-1 and TRBJ1-5, with D possibly TRBD1 on 6 matching bases. V was clipped by 2 bases and J by 6 bases, with 14 bases between them. This CDR3 region has 15 residues. CDR1 and CDR2 (germline): MNHNS, SASEGT.

This clonotype was picked up a small number of times. CDR3 sequence: CASSFDRTQPQHF. CDR3 nucleotides: TGTGCCAGCAGCTTCGACAGGACGCAGCCCCAGCATTTT. The chain is built from TRBV7-9 and TRBJ1-5, with TRBD1 as a possible D gene (6 bases). CDR1 is SEHNR, CDR2 FQNEAQ, per germline (reference sequence). The V end lost 3 bases, the J end lost 7 bases, and 10 bases lay between the germline ends. There are 13 residues in the CDR3.

The chain employs TRBV11-2 and TRBJ2-4; 10 nucleotides align to TRBD2. Trimming removed 5 bases from V and 6 bases from J; junction bases left unmatched: 7. From germline, CDR1 is SGHAT and CDR2 FQNNGV. The CDR3 sequence is 15 residues long. CDR3 sequence reads: CASSVLAGAANIQYF. CDR3 nucleotide sequence: TGTGCCAGCAGCGTCCTAGCGGGAGCGGCAAACATTCAGTACTTC.

CDR3 in amino acids: CATGQGTEAFF. DNA for the CDR3: TGTGCCACGGGACAGGGAACTGAAGCTTTCTTT. V gene TRBV6-2 or TRBV6-3 combines with J gene TRBJ1-1; TRBD1 agrees at 9 bases. Germline CDR1 and CDR2: MNHEY and SVGEGT. This CDR3 comprises 11 residues. Trimming took 10 bases from V and 5 from J; bases not matched to a gene: 2.

V and J are TRBV5-1 and TRBJ2-1; D unresolved. The CDR3 covers 15 residues. The germline CDR1 and CDR2 sequences are SGHRS and YFSETQ. V gave up 0 bases and J gave up 0 bases, with 7 bases separating them. The CDR3 sequence is CASSLAWVSYNEQFF. Written as DNA, the CDR3 is TGCGCCAGCAGCTTGGCCTGGGTCTCCTACAATGAGCAGTTCTTC.

The chain employs TRBV28 and TRBJ2-7; 14 nucleotides align to TRBD2. The assigned J gene may be wrong: the sequence end matches TRBJ2-5 better. Germline loops: CDR1 MDHEN, CDR2 SYDVKM. This CDR3 has 15 residues. CDR3 sequence reads: CASRGTSGSRETQYF. CDR3 nucleotide sequence: TGTGCCAGCCGAGGGACTAGCGGGAGTCGGGAGACCCAGTACTTC.

A few counts support this clonotype. The chain joins TRBV27 to TRBJ2-7; D ambiguous. Germline loops: CDR1 MNHEY, CDR2 SMNVEV (reference sequence). Trimming left V 2 bases short and J 6 bases short, with 14 bases between. This CDR3 region has 14 residues. In nucleotides, the CDR3 is TGTGCCAGCAGTTTAGGACCCACGCGACGCGAGCAGTACTTC. Its protein is CASSLGPTRREQYF.

The chain carries TRBV20-1 and TRBJ2-7; 11 nucleotides line up with TRBD2. Germline V lookup: CDR1 DFQATT, CDR2 SNEGSKA (reference sequence). With V trimmed by 3 bases and J by 1 base, 5 bases remained unmatched. The CDR3 totals 15 residues. The DNA of the CDR3 is TGCAGTGCTAGTAGACTAGCGGGGATATCCTACGAGCAGTACTTC. Protein product: CSASRLAGISYEQYF.

For this clonotype: Germline and junction disagree at one end, which may indicate a read error. The chain has TRBV12-3 or TRBV12-4 and TRBJ2-3; no reliable D call. This CDR3 comprises 13 residues. The CDR3 here is CANSLFEADTQYF. The CDR3, as DNA: TGTGCCAACAGTTTATTCGAAGCAGATACGCAGTATTTT.

DNA for the CDR3: TGTGCCAGCAGCTACCGACAGGGACCGAACACCGGGGAGCTGTTTTTT. Translation gives CASSYRQGPNTGELFF. The J gene is TRBJ2-2, the V gene TRBV9; 7 bases are a match to TRBD1. This CDR3 contains 16 residues. V lost 4 bases, J lost 0 bases, and 6 bases stayed unmatched. The germline gives CDR1 SGDLS, CDR2 YYNGEE.

The chain joins TRBV24-1 to TRBJ2-7, with D unresolved. CDR1 and CDR2 from the germline V gene are KGHDR and SFDVKD. The V end was cut by 4 bases, the J end by 6 bases, with 15 bases between. The CDR3 length is 14 residues. The CDR3 DNA is TGTGCCACCAGTGAAAGCACAGCCTGGGGCGAGCAGTACTTC. It codes for CATSESTAWGEQYF.

This clonotype occurred a few times. The chain couples TRBV7-9 to TRBJ2-5; either TRBD1 or TRBD2 may fit D (5 bases each). V was clipped by 4 bases and J by 5 bases, with 17 bases between them. The V gene's germline CDR1 is SEHNR and CDR2 FQNEAQ (reference sequence). The CDR3 is made up of 15 amino acids. As DNA, the CDR3 is TGTGCCAGCAGCTCCTTTGGACATGGCGGGGAGACCCAGTACTTC. Residues: CASSSFGHGGETQYF.